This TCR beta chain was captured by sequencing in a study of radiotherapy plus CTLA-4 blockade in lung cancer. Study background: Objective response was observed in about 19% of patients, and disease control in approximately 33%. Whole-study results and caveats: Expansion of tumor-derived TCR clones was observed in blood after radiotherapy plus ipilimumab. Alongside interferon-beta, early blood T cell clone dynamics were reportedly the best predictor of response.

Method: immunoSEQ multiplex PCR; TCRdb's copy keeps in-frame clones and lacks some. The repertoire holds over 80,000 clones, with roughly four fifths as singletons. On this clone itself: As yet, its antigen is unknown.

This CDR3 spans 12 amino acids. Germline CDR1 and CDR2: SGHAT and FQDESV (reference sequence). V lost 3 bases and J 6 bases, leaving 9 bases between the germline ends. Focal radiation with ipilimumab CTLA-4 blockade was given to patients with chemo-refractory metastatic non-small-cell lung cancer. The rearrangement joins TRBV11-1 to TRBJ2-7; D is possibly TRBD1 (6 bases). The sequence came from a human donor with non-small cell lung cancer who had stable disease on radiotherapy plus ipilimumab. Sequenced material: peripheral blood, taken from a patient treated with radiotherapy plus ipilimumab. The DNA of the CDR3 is TGTGCCAGCAGCTTGGCCAGGGGCGAGCAGTACTTC. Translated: CASSLARGEQYF. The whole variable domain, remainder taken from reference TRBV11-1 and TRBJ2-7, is EAEVAQSPRYKITEKSQAVAFWCDPISGHATLYWYRQILGQGPELLVQFQDESVVDDSQLPKDRFSAERLKGVDSTLKIQPAELGDSAMYLCASSLARGEQYFGPGTRLTVT.